Listed here are 7 T cell receptor beta chains from one sample, sequenced in a study of blood T cells in healthy people across ages. A second PCR, run for about 7 to 11 cycles, used a sample-barcoded 5' primer plus a J-beta primer mix. In TCRdb, the 5' RACE reads were re-called with MiXCR into one record per CDR3 protein. Here the sample spans some 700,000 distinct CDR3 sequences, roughly 45% being singletons. The sequencing sample was made of blood. These receptors were collected from an older woman in good health.

The chain has TRBV4-2 and TRBJ2-6; 7 bases match TRBD2. Unmatched junction bases numbered 4, after V lost 0 bases and J lost 2 bases. Germline CDR1 is LGHNA and CDR2 is YNFKEQ. The CDR3 covers 17 residues. CDR3 DNA sequence: TGTGCCAGCAGCCAAGATCTGGCGGGAGCTGGGGCCAACGTCCTGACTTTC. Translating gives CASSQDLAGAGANVLTF.

The chain has TRBV7-3 and TRBJ2-1, with D possibly called TRBD1 or TRBD2 (5 bases each). V was clipped by 5 bases and J by 4 bases, with 18 bases between them. The CDR3 is 16 residues long. Germline loops: CDR1 SGHTA, CDR2 FQGTGA. The CDR3 reads CASSLMGDVRYNEQFF. For the CDR3, the DNA is TGTGCCAGCAGCCTCATGGGGGACGTCCGATACAATGAGCAGTTCTTC.

The genes are TRBV7-2 and TRBJ1-1; D not certain. V dropped 1 base and J dropped 11 bases, with 11 bases sitting between them. The CDR3 is made up of 12 amino acids. Germline V CDR1 and CDR2: SGHTA, FQGNSA. CDR3 region: CASSLGGGYAFF. DNA of the CDR3: TGTGCCAGCAGCTTAGGGGGAGGGTACGCTTTCTTT. Full variable domain (missing parts from reference TRBV7-2 and TRBJ1-1): GAGVSQSPSNKVTEKGKDVELRCDPISGHTALYWYRQSLGQGLEFLIYFQGNSAPDKSGLPSDRFSAERTGGSVSTLTIQRTQQEDSAVYLCASSLGGGYAFFGQGTRLTVV.

This clonotype has more than one count but fewer than ten. The chain couples TRBV5-1 to TRBJ2-3; no firm D call. The CDR3 extends over 16 amino acids. CDR1 is SGHRS and CDR2 is YFSETQ in the germline V gene. V gave up 6 bases and J gave up 2 bases, with 19 bases separating them. CDR3 DNA: TGCGCCAGCACATGGGGTAAAAGTTCAGACACAGATACGCAGTATTTT. Residues: CASTWGKSSDTDTQYF.

The chain links TRBV5-1 to TRBJ2-1; D perhaps matches TRBD2 (7 bases). Germline values: CDR1 SGHRS, CDR2 YFSETQ. The CDR3 is 15 amino acids. The V gene lost 1 base and the J gene lost 7 bases, with 15 bases spanning the gap. The CDR3 loop is CASSLFAGEGNEQFF. The CDR3 DNA follows: TGCGCCAGCAGCTTGTTTGCAGGGGAGGGAAATGAGCAGTTCTTC. Supplemented by reference TRBV5-1 and TRBJ2-1, the full variable domain reads KAGVTQTPRYLIKTRGQQVTLSCSPISGHRSVSWYQQTPGQGLQFLFEYFSETQRNKGNFPGRFSGRQFSNSRSEMNVSTLELGDSALYLCASSLFAGEGNEQFFGPGTRLTVL.

The gene calls are TRBV29-1 and TRBJ2-1; D is uncertain. Per the germline V gene, CDR1 is SQVTM and CDR2 is ANQGSEA. Trimming took off 5 bases at V and 4 bases at J, with 12 bases between the two ends. The CDR3 has 13 residues. CDR3: CSVNAVLYNEQFF. CDR3 coding DNA: TGCAGCGTTAACGCGGTTTTATACAATGAGCAGTTCTTC.

This sequence joins TRBV7-9 and TRBJ2-3; D may be TRBD2 (6 bases). The V gene lost 5 bases and the J gene lost 0 bases, with 12 bases spanning the gap. This CDR3 is 15 amino acids long. From germline, CDR1 is SEHNR and CDR2 FQNEAQ (reference sequence). The CDR3 loop is CASSEGLTSTDTQYF. The CDR3 coding sequence is TGTGCCAGCAGCGAGGGACTGACTAGCACAGATACGCAGTATTTT.